Here is one T cell receptor beta chain with its context. Membership in each cohort depended on participant-reported clinical history. The study counted Cohort 3 donors as recovered given two negative PCRs, clearance, or symptom resolution. The sample belongs to a study of blood T cell repertoires in COVID-19. Study context: Sources were T cells, B-cell-depleted T cells, or PBMCs; the material itself was cDNA or gDNA.

The germline V gene has CDR1 ENHRY and CDR2 SYGVKD. V lost 4 bases, J lost 2 bases, and 6 bases lay in between. The CDR3 has 13 amino acids. Some clones are missing from TCRdb's copy, which holds only in-frame ones; the method was immunoSEQ multiplex PCR. The table records around 300,000 clones, roughly nine tenths of them present only once. The specimen was PBMCs or T cells enriched from blood (not recorded which). The sequence was obtained from a woman in her thirties or forties who had recovered from COVID-19. The chain carries TRBV10-3 and TRBJ2-1, with D unresolved. DNA for the CDR3: TGTGCCATCAGTGGTAATCCCTACAATGAGCAGTTCTTC. Translating it yields CAISGNPYNEQFF.